A selection of T cell receptor beta chains follows, all from one sample in a study of blood T cell repertoires in COVID-19. Only in-frame clones appear in the TCRdb table, and some are missing; sequencing was by immunoSEQ multiplex PCR. The repertoire has about 97,000 clones, about nine tenths of them found once; the top ten carry about 1.8%. The sequencing sample was made of peripheral blood. These receptors originate from a man between 60 and 70 years old with acute or convalescent COVID-19. CDR3s include the opening cysteine and the closing phenylalanine or tryptophan. A D gene is named only where the DNA matches it firmly. Part of the rows lack a size; the others show once, few, many or a class for expanded clones.

j_call v_call d_call clone_size cdr3_aa cdr3_nt
TRBJ1-5 TRBV6-6 . . CASSYLTIDEPQHF TGTGCCAGCAGTTACCTAACTATAGACGAGCCCCAGCATTTT
TRBJ1-5 TRBV3-1/TRBV3-2 TRBD1 . CASSLQGDQPQHF TGTGCCAGCAGCCTACAGGGGGATCAGCCCCAGCATTTT
TRBJ1-3 TRBV5-1 . . CASSLTAGNTIYF TGCGCCAGCAGCTTGACGGCTGGAAACACCATATATTTT
TRBJ1-3 TRBV15 . . CATSRGGTLNTIYF TGTGCCACCAGCAGAGGGGGGACTCTAAACACCATATATTTT
TRBJ2-2 TRBV18 . once CASSWRGREELFF TGTGCCAGCTCATGGCGGGGGCGCGAGGAGCTGTTTTTT
TRBJ1-2 TRBV6-6 . . CASRAEAYGYTF TGTGCCAGCAGAGCCGAGGCCTATGGCTACACCTTC
TRBJ1-3 TRBV7-7 . . CASSLVRDTRKNTIYF TGTGCCAGCAGCTTAGTCCGGGATACCCGGAAGAACACCATATATTTT
TRBJ2-1 TRBV2 . . CASSLYNEQFF TGTGCCAGCAGTCTCTACAATGAGCAGTTCTTC
TRBJ2-2 TRBV24-1 TRBD1 . CATSTGTGGPGELFF TGTGCCACCAGTACCGGGACAGGGGGCCCCGGGGAGCTGTTTTTT
TRBJ1-6 TRBV15 . . CATSRDARATLNSPLHF TGTGCCACCAGCAGAGACGCCAGGGCCACTCTTAATTCACCCCTCCACTTT
TRBJ1-5 TRBV19 . . CASSRQQQPQHF TGTGCCAGTAGCAGGCAACAACAGCCCCAGCATTTT
TRBJ2-4 TRBV19 . . CASSTLGQAKNIQYF TGTGCCAGTAGTACCCTTGGACAGGCCAAAAACATTCAGTACTTC
TRBJ2-2 TRBV6-1 . . CASSDPDSKNTGELFF TGTGCCAGCAGTGACCCCGACAGTAAAAACACCGGGGAGCTGTTTTTT
TRBJ1-1 TRBV5-4 . . CASSFSGGGYTEAFF TGTGCCAGCAGCTTTTCCGGGGGTGGGTACACTGAAGCTTTCTTT
TRBJ1-1 TRBV6-1 TRBD1 . CASSEVWWARGEKNEAFF TGTGCCAGCAGTGAAGTTTGGTGGGCCAGGGGGGAAAAAAATGAAGCTTTCTTT
TRBJ2-7 TRBV6-5 . . CASSPPQGREQYF TGTGCCAGCAGTCCCCCTCAGGGGCGAGAGCAGTACTTC
TRBJ2-5 TRBV25-1 TRBD2 . CASSDTGSGGQTQYF TGTGCCAGCAGTGACACGGGTAGCGGGGGACAGACCCAGTACTTC
TRBJ1-2 TRBV29-1 . . CSVGGDPSF TGCAGCGTTGGGGGGGATCCCTCCTTC
TRBJ1-1 TRBV5-3 . . CARSLEELNTEAFF TGTGCCAGAAGCTTGGAAGAGTTGAACACTGAAGCTTTCTTT
TRBJ2-5 TRBV3-1/TRBV3-2 TRBD1 . CASSHLQGAGETQYF TGTGCCAGCAGCCACTTACAGGGGGCGGGTGAGACCCAGTACTTC
TRBJ2-1 TRBV12-5 . . CASGSDIGVNEQFF TGTGCTAGTGGTTCTGACATCGGTGTCAATGAGCAGTTCTTC
TRBJ1-3 TRBV9 . once CASSARGSSGNTIYF TGTGCCAGCAGCGCCAGGGGAAGCTCTGGAAACACCATATATTTT
TRBJ2-1 TRBV29-1 TRBD2 . CSVKGLAVVEQFF TGCAGCGTCAAAGGACTAGCTGTGGTGGAGCAGTTCTTC
TRBJ1-2 TRBV5-4 . . CASSPTLLGRNYGYTF TGTGCCAGCAGTCCCACCTTACTGGGCAGAAACTATGGCTACACCTTC
TRBJ1-3 TRBV25-1 . . CASSENFAGNTIYF TGTGCCAGCAGTGAAAACTTTGCTGGAAACACCATATATTTT
TRBJ1-2 TRBV6-6 . . CASSYSLVSNYGYTF TGTGCCAGCAGTTACTCGCTTGTCAGTAACTATGGCTACACCTTC
TRBJ2-2 TRBV7-7 . . CASSSVFRNTGELFF TGTGCCAGCAGCTCAGTATTTCGGAACACCGGGGAGCTGTTTTTT
TRBJ1-1 TRBV3-1/TRBV3-2 . . CASSQLSGTEAFF TGTGCCAGCAGCCAACTATCGGGCACTGAAGCTTTCTTT
TRBJ1-2 TRBV27 TRBD1 . CASSPRQGRGYGYTF TGTGCCAGCAGTCCTCGACAGGGGCGAGGATATGGCTACACCTTC
TRBJ1-1 TRBV2 . medium-sized CASSYRQMNTEAFF TGTGCCAGCAGTTATCGACAGATGAACACTGAAGCTTTCTTT
TRBJ1-2 TRBV6-5 . . CASWASYGYTF TGTGCCAGTTGGGCTTCCTATGGCTACACCTTC